The 28 T cell receptor beta chains listed next were all sequenced from one sample in a study of T cell responses to AZD1222 COVID-19 vaccine. Clones were sequenced by immunoSEQ multiplex PCR, and TCRdb holds only the in-frame ones, with some missing. This sample has under 200,000 clones, with almost 90% found just once. The material sequenced was peripheral blood, taken on day 0 of AZD1222 vaccination. These receptor sequences come from an adult in good health.

The CDR3 DNA reads TGCAGCGTTAGTCGCTTATTCAATGAGCAGTTCTTC. Its translation: CSVSRLFNEQFF. This chain connects TRBV29-1 to TRBJ2-1; D gene unclear. Trimming took 5 bases from V and 6 from J, leaving 11 bases between them. Germline V gives CDR1 SQVTM, CDR2 ANQGSEA. This CDR3 has 12 residues.

The CDR3 sequence: CASSLLRGLNTGELFF. CDR3 coding DNA: TGTGCCAGCAGCCTTCTGCGGGGACTGAACACCGGGGAGCTGTTTTTT. J is TRBJ2-2 and V is TRBV28, with D perhaps matching TRBD2 (6 bases). The CDR3 has 16 amino acids. Trimming cost V 6 bases and J 1 base, with 15 bases left between them. Germline V gene data show CDR1 as MDHEN and CDR2 as SYDVKM.

The chain is built from TRBV29-1 and TRBJ2-2, with 8 bases lining up with TRBD1. This CDR3 region has 14 residues. Germline loops: CDR1 SQVTM, CDR2 ANQGSEA. Trimming cost V 6 bases and J 2 bases; bases outside gene matches: 5. CDR3: CSVSDRANTGELFF. The CDR3 DNA sequence: TGCAGCGTCTCGGACAGGGCTAACACCGGGGAGCTGTTTTTT.

The chain recombines TRBV7-2 with TRBJ1-2, with D maybe TRBD1 (6 bases). There are 13 residues in the CDR3. Between the trimmed V and J ends, which lost 5 bases and 4 bases, there was a span of 11 bases. Germline V gene data show CDR1 as SGHTA and CDR2 as FQGNSA. The CDR3 DNA reads TGTGCCAGCAGCCGACAGGCCCTCTATGGCTACACCTTC. This sequence encodes CASSRQALYGYTF.

This clone has just a few counts. The gene calls are TRBV30 and TRBJ2-2; TRBD2 agrees at 7 bases. With V trimmed by 5 bases and J by 3 bases, 9 bases remained unmatched. The CDR3 totals 15 residues. CDR1 is GTSNPN and CDR2 is SVGIG in the germline V gene (reference sequence). This CDR3 is CAWSFRTRDTGELFF. CDR3 bases: TGTGCCTGGTCTTTTAGGACTAGAGACACCGGGGAGCTGTTTTTT.

The J gene is TRBJ1-4, the V gene TRBV9; D not resolved. The CDR3 loop spans 14 amino acids. The V and J ends lost 0 bases and 0 bases respectively, with 3 bases between them. Germline loops: CDR1 SGDLS, CDR2 YYNGEE. Here the CDR3 DNA reads TGTGCCAGCAGCGTAGATACAACTAATGAAAAACTGTTTTTT. It yields the protein CASSVDTTNEKLFF.

This chain uses TRBV28 with TRBJ1-4; the match to TRBD1 covers 9 bases. This CDR3 spans 15 amino acids. The V segment lost 3 bases and the J segment 6 bases; nucleotides outside the gene matches: 5. Germline CDR1 and CDR2: MDHEN and SYDVKM. In DNA form, the CDR3 reads TGTGCCAGCAGTTTCGAGGGACAGGGATATGAAAAACTGTTTTTT. Translation gives CASSFEGQGYEKLFF. Full variable domain (remainder filled in from reference TRBV28 and TRBJ1-4): DVKVTQSSRYLVKRTGEKVFLECVQDMDHENMFWYRQDPGLGLRLIYFSYDVKMKEKGDIPEGYSVSREKKERFSLILESASTNQTSMYLCASSFEGQGYEKLFFGSGTQLSVL.

The count of this clone is one. The chain is built from TRBV10-3 and TRBJ1-3; D remains unclear. CDR3 length equals 14 residues. The V gene's germline CDR1 is ENHRY and CDR2 SYGVKD. Trimming removed 6 bases from V and 0 bases from J, with 9 bases in between. CDR3 nucleotides: TGTGCCATCAGAGACTACTACTCTGGAAACACCATATATTTT. It is translated as CAIRDYYSGNTIYF.

The chain joins TRBV2 to TRBJ1-2; D is undetermined. CDR1 is SNHLY and CDR2 is FYNNEI in the germline V gene. V shed 3 bases and J shed 8 bases, with 13 bases lying between them. The CDR3 extends over 13 amino acids. The CDR3 region is CASSEVGSIGYTF. CDR3 coding DNA: TGTGCCAGCAGTGAGGTGGGCTCCATCGGCTACACCTTC.

This chain connects TRBV19 to TRBJ1-5; 7 nucleotides match TRBD1. V dropped 5 bases and J dropped 1; count of bases not matched to a gene: 5. The CDR3 contains 15 residues. The germline V gene has CDR1 LNHDA and CDR2 SQIVND (reference sequence). The CDR3 loop is CASSDRVRSNQPQHF. Here the CDR3 DNA reads TGTGCCAGTAGTGACAGGGTGAGAAGCAATCAGCCCCAGCATTTT.

A single count supports this clone. The chain is built from TRBV7-2 and TRBJ1-1; D not resolved. CDR3 length: 15 residues. Per germline, CDR1 SGHTA and CDR2 FQGNSA. The germline V and J ends were trimmed by 7 bases and 0 bases, with 15 bases remaining between them. The CDR3 loop reads CASIAYGGMNTEAFF. Here the CDR3 DNA reads TGTGCCAGCATCGCCTATGGCGGCATGAACACTGAAGCTTTCTTT.

The rearrangement uses TRBV7-3 and TRBJ2-6; D not certain. Deletions cut 8 bases from V and 2 bases from J, with 4 bases between. Per the germline V gene, CDR1 is SGHTA and CDR2 is FQGTGA. The CDR3 has 12 residues. CDR3 loop: CASGPGANVLTF. For the CDR3, the DNA is TGTGCCAGCGGTCCTGGGGCCAACGTCCTGACTTTC.

The rearrangement links TRBV9 to TRBJ1-5; D is ambiguous. The CDR3 consists of 14 residues. Germline CDR1 and CDR2: SGDLS and YYNGEE. V lost 0 bases to trimming and J lost 0 bases, with 4 bases between them. Here the CDR3 reads CASSVDDSNQPQHF. CDR3 coding DNA: TGTGCCAGCAGCGTAGATGATAGCAATCAGCCCCAGCATTTT.

The V call is TRBV12-3 or TRBV12-4, the J call TRBJ1-4, with TRBD1 matching 8 bases. This CDR3 contains 13 residues. The junction had 6 bases not matched to a gene; V was cut back by 7 bases and J by 8 bases. CDR3 sequence (DNA): TGTGCCAGCAACCAGGGGGCCGGGGAAAAACTGTTTTTT. Translated, it gives CASNQGAGEKLFF.

The rearrangement uses TRBV5-1 and TRBJ2-7; TRBD2 agrees at 15 bases. The CDR3 contains 17 residues. J gave up 0 bases and V 2 bases, and 3 bases lay outside the gene matches. Germline V gene lookup returns CDR1 SGHRS and CDR2 YFSETQ. CDR3 bases: TGCGCCAGCAGCTTATTGGGACTAGCGGGAGGCTCCTACGAGCAGTACTTC. Protein: CASSLLGLAGGSYEQYF. Looking up the rest from reference TRBV5-1 and TRBJ2-7 gives the full variable domain: KAGVTQTPRYLIKTRGQQVTLSCSPISGHRSVSWYQQTPGQGLQFLFEYFSETQRNKGNFPGRFSGRQFSNSRSEMNVSTLELGDSALYLCASSLLGLAGGSYEQYFGPGTRLTVT.

This clone was recorded once. The genes are TRBV6-2 or TRBV6-3 and TRBJ2-7, with a possible D match to TRBD2 (6 bases). Between the trimmed V and J ends, which lost 2 bases and 6 bases, there was a span of 17 bases. CDR3 length: 15 residues. The germline V gene has CDR1 MNHEY and CDR2 SVGEGT. CDR3 sequence (DNA): TGTGCCAGCAGTTACCGTGGGGGAGGTTCACGCGAGCAGTACTTC. This sequence encodes CASSYRGGGSREQYF.

This clone is a singleton in its sample. The V call is TRBV5-1, the J call TRBJ2-1; weak D call: TRBD2 (6 bases). This CDR3 has 16 amino acids. The germline V gene has CDR1 SGHRS and CDR2 YFSETQ. Deletions cut 4 bases from V and 0 bases from J, with 14 bases between. CDR3 region: CASSRETGFSYNEQFF. The CDR3 nucleotides read TGCGCCAGCAGCCGGGAGACGGGATTCTCCTACAATGAGCAGTTCTTC.

The chain joins TRBV28 to TRBJ2-5; 8 bases are a match to TRBD1. V was pared by 7 bases and J by 4 bases, with 5 bases of the junction left unmatched. The CDR3 loop spans 13 amino acids. Germline values: CDR1 MDHEN, CDR2 SYDVKM. CDR3 sequence: CASNTQGGETQYF. CDR3 in DNA: TGTGCCAGCAACACACAGGGGGGAGAGACCCAGTACTTC.

The chain carries TRBV14 and TRBJ1-2; 8 positions agree with TRBD1. Germline V gene sequence: CDR1 SGHDN, CDR2 FVKESK. The CDR3 is made up of 15 amino acids. V shed 4 bases, J shed 8 bases, and the junction held 12 bases outside the gene matches. The CDR3 reads CASSPLAGQGRGYTF. The CDR3 coding sequence is TGTGCCAGCAGCCCCTTGGCCGGACAGGGACGGGGCTACACCTTC.

The V and J genes are TRBV27 and TRBJ2-2; D may match TRBD1 or TRBD2 (6 bases each). Trimming stripped 4 bases from V and 1 base from J, with 13 bases between. The CDR3 totals 16 residues. CDR1 is MNHEY and CDR2 is SMNVEV in the germline V gene (reference sequence). The CDR3 nucleotides read TGTGCCAGCAGTTGGGGGGCCGGACGGAACACCGGGGAGCTGTTTTTT. This encodes CASSWGAGRNTGELFF.

The V gene is TRBV5-5, the J gene TRBJ2-6; 7 bases align to TRBD1. CDR3 size: 17 residues. The V segment lost 0 bases and the J segment 2 bases; nucleotides outside the gene matches: 5. The germline gives CDR1 SGHKS, CDR2 YYEKEE (reference sequence). CDR3 DNA: TGTGCCAGCAGCTTGGGGGCTACAGGGGCTGGGGCCAACGTCCTGACTTTC. This encodes CASSLGATGAGANVLTF.

A single count supports this clone. The chain employs TRBV5-4 and TRBJ2-7; possible D gene TRBD1, 7 bases. The CDR3 length is 15 residues. V was shortened by 4 bases and J by 7 bases, with 21 bases between the two germline ends. Germline V lookup: CDR1 SGHNT, CDR2 YYREEE (reference sequence). CDR3 sequence: CASSGGAEGALEQYF. CDR3 nucleotide sequence: TGTGCCAGCAGCGGAGGGGCGGAGGGGGCGCTGGAGCAGTACTTC.

This sequence joins TRBV7-2 and TRBJ2-1; the D gene could be TRBD1 or TRBD2 (6 bases each). The CDR3 sequence is 17 residues long. V shed 5 bases and J shed 2 bases, with 19 bases lying between them. Germline V CDR1 and CDR2: SGHTA, FQGNSA. The CDR3 bases are TGTGCCAGCAGCCGCTTTATGAGGGGGGCTACCTACAATGAGCAGTTCTTC. Amino acids: CASSRFMRGATYNEQFF.

This clone was seen a few times. This chain joins TRBV7-2 and TRBJ1-6; TRBD1 is a possible D gene (5 bases). With 6 bases removed from V and 5 bases from J, the gap between germline ends came to 11 bases. The CDR3 spans 14 residues. CDR1 and CDR2 from the germline V gene are SGHTA and FQGNSA. The CDR3 nucleotides are TGTGCCAGCAGACAAACGGGGGATAATTCACCCCTCCACTTT. Translation: CASRQTGDNSPLHF. Together with reference TRBV7-2 and TRBJ1-6, the CDR3 gives the full variable domain: GAGVSQSPSNKVTEKGKDVELRCDPISGHTALYWYRQSLGQGLEFLIYFQGNSAPDKSGLPSDRFSAERTGGSVSTLTIQRTQQEDSAVYLCASRQTGDNSPLHFGNGTRLTVT.

The V gene is TRBV11-2, the J gene TRBJ2-1, with 16 bases matching TRBD2. CDR3 length equals 17 residues. J was trimmed by 4 bases and V by 3 bases; bases with no gene match: 3. Germline V CDR1 and CDR2: SGHAT, FQNNGV. The CDR3 DNA reads TGTGCCAGCAGCTTGGGACTAGCGGGAGGGCCGTACAATGAGCAGTTCTTC. Its protein is CASSLGLAGGPYNEQFF.

This sequence joins TRBV6-5 and TRBJ1-6; D may be TRBD1 (6 bases). CDR1 and CDR2 from the germline V gene are MNHEY and SVGAGI. V was clipped by 2 bases and J by 5 bases, with 10 bases between them. The CDR3 consists of 15 residues. The CDR3 DNA reads as TGTGCCAGCAGTTACGGAGGGGGTGATAATTCACCCCTCCACTTT. Translated: CASSYGGGDNSPLHF.

The genes are TRBV30 and TRBJ1-2, with a possible D match to TRBD1 (6 bases). V lost 7 bases, J lost 7 bases, and 10 bases lay in between. From germline, CDR1 is GTSNPN and CDR2 SVGIG (reference sequence). The CDR3 runs to 10 residues. The CDR3 DNA follows: TGTGCCTCCTCAGGGGCTGGCTACACCTTC. Translated, it gives CASSGAGYTF.

This chain joins TRBV4-3 and TRBJ1-4, with D possibly being TRBD1 (6 bases). Trimming left V 1 base short and J 8 bases short, with 17 bases between. The CDR3 is made up of 16 amino acids. Germline V gene sequence: CDR1 LGHNA, CDR2 YSLEER. CDR3 loop: CASSQGVGGNAEKLFF. CDR3 in DNA: TGCGCCAGCAGCCAAGGGGTAGGGGGAAATGCCGAAAAACTGTTTTTT.